A single sample is the source of the 24 T cell receptor beta chains below, sequenced in a study of CD8 T cells in ankylosing spondylitis. Study-level results: A TCR beta motif made of 7 to 9 highly homologous variants seemed typical of ankylosing spondylitis blood.

These receptors are not linked to any known antigen. TCRdb processed the 5' RACE reads anew with MiXCR; each CDR3 protein has one entry. The profile shows 450,000 to 550,000 distinct CDR3 sequences, under 5.5% of them singletons. Material for sequencing was blood, either unsorted or a sorted T cell fraction (not recorded which). All receptors come from a male donor with ankylosing spondylitis.

This chain uses TRBV4-3 with TRBJ2-2; 10 nucleotides agree with TRBD1. Germline assignment: CDR1 LGHNA and CDR2 YSLEER. The V gene end was trimmed by 5 bases and the J gene end by 2 bases; junction bases not matched to a gene: 11. The CDR3 extends over 18 amino acids. CDR3 protein: CASSILRPTGGNTGELFF. The CDR3, as DNA: TGCGCCAGCAGCATCCTCCGCCCGACAGGGGGCAACACCGGGGAGCTGTTTTTT.

V is TRBV20-1 and J is TRBJ2-3; 7 bases map to TRBD1. The V gene's germline CDR1 is DFQATT and CDR2 SNEGSKA (reference sequence). Germline trimming cut 5 bases from V and 2 bases from J; bases unmatched to any gene: 13. This CDR3 contains 16 residues. CDR3 region: CSAGYPGQIITDTQYF. DNA of the CDR3: TGCAGTGCTGGATATCCGGGACAGATCATCACAGATACGCAGTATTTT.

This clonotype was picked up many times. The chain links TRBV7-6 to TRBJ2-7; 9 nucleotides match TRBD1. The CDR3 length is 14 residues. Per the germline V gene, CDR1 is SGHVS and CDR2 is FNYEAQ. After removal of 5 bases from V and 3 bases from J, the junction contained 5 bases not matched to a gene. Here the CDR3 reads CASSPRGQGYEQYF. The CDR3 nucleotides are TGTGCCAGCAGCCCCCGGGGACAGGGCTACGAGCAGTACTTC.

This clonotype was detected only a few times. This chain uses TRBV9 with TRBJ2-1, with D possibly matching TRBD1 (6 bases). The germline V gene has CDR1 SGDLS and CDR2 YYNGEE. V lost 4 bases and J lost 9, with 17 bases in between. This CDR3 has 14 residues. CDR3: CASSRDGTLTEQFF. CDR3 sequence (DNA): TGTGCCAGCAGCAGAGACGGGACACTCACTGAGCAGTTCTTC. Looking up the rest from reference TRBV9 and TRBJ2-1 gives the full variable domain: DSGVTQTPKHLITATGQRVTLRCSPRSGDLSVYWYQQSLDQGLQFLIQYYNGEERAKGNILERFSAQQFPDLHSELNLSSLELGDSALYFCASSRDGTLTEQFFGPGTRLTVL.

There are a few counts of this clonotype. The chain recombines TRBV5-5 with TRBJ2-7; no clear D gene. Trimming took 4 bases from V and 5 from J, leaving 7 bases between them. CDR3 length equals 11 residues. Germline CDR1 and CDR2: SGHKS and YYEKEE (reference sequence). The CDR3 DNA is TGTGCCAGCAGCCCTCTCGACGAGCAGTACTTC. This encodes CASSPLDEQYF.

In this sample, this clonotype turned up many times. The chain uses TRBV6-1 and TRBJ2-3, with D perhaps TRBD2 (6 bases). Germline V gives CDR1 MNHNS, CDR2 SASEGT. This CDR3 is built from 15 residues. The V and J ends lost 5 bases and 1 base respectively, with 13 bases between them. The CDR3 sequence is CASSQRTGGTDTQYF. CDR3 nucleotides: TGTGCCAGCAGTCAGCGGACGGGGGGCACAGATACGCAGTATTTT.

This chain joins TRBV7-9 and TRBJ2-5; 7 bases are shared with TRBD1. V lost 1 base to trimming and J lost 4 bases; unmatched junction nucleotides: 6. This CDR3 has 15 residues. Germline CDR1 reads SEHNR; CDR2 reads FQNEAQ (reference sequence). CDR3 in amino acids: CASSLGDRDLETQYF. The CDR3, as DNA: TGTGCCAGCAGCTTAGGCGACAGGGACCTAGAGACCCAGTACTTC.

This clonotype was seen a handful of times. The chain has TRBV11-3 and TRBJ2-7, with unresolved D. In germline, CDR1 is SGHNT, CDR2 YENEEA. The V end was cut by 3 bases, the J end by 4 bases, with 10 bases between. CDR3 size: 13 residues. In DNA, the CDR3 is TGTGCCAGCAGCTTTCGACACGAGTACGAGCAGTACTTC. Protein product: CASSFRHEYEQYF. Combining the CDR3 with reference TRBV11-3 and TRBJ2-7 gives the whole variable domain EAGVVQSPRYKIIEKKQPVAFWCNPISGHNTLYWYLQNLGQGPELLIRYENEEAVDDSQLPKDRFSAERLKGVDSTLKIQPAELGDSAVYLCASSFRHEYEQYFGPGTRLTVT.

In this sample, this clonotype turned up many times. The chain uses TRBV12-3 or TRBV12-4 and TRBJ2-3; D not resolved. The CDR3 length is 14 residues. The germline V and J ends were trimmed by 6 bases and 0 bases, with 10 bases remaining between them. The DNA for the CDR3 is TGTGCCAGCAGCCCCCAGTTGAGCACAGATACGCAGTATTTT. It encodes CASSPQLSTDTQYF.

V and J are TRBV20-1 and TRBJ2-3; D not certain. The V and J ends lost 3 bases and 0 bases respectively, with 22 bases between them. The CDR3 spans 18 residues. From germline, CDR1 is DFQATT and CDR2 SNEGSKA (reference sequence). CDR3 sequence reads: CSASLPLPPTTSTDTQYF. The CDR3 DNA reads as TGCAGTGCTAGCCTTCCCCTTCCTCCAACTACTAGCACAGATACGCAGTATTTT.

This clonotype was counted a few times. V is TRBV27 and J is TRBJ2-1, with TRBD2 identical over 10 bases. The CDR3 is made up of 15 amino acids. V lost 3 bases to trimming and J lost 7 bases; unmatched junction nucleotides: 6. Germline CDR1 reads MNHEY; CDR2 reads SMNVEV (reference sequence). The CDR3 reads CASSFSSGSMNEQFF. The CDR3 DNA follows: TGTGCCAGCAGTTTTTCTAGCGGGAGTATGAATGAGCAGTTCTTC.

This clonotype was detected many times. The rearrangement joins TRBV5-1 to TRBJ2-7, with D uncertain. This CDR3 is 15 amino acids long. V lost 4 bases, J lost 5 bases, and 19 bases lay in between. Per germline, CDR1 SGHRS and CDR2 YFSETQ. CDR3 amino acids: CASSRGRLETDEQYF. The CDR3 DNA reads as TGCGCCAGCAGCCGAGGACGGCTTGAGACGGACGAGCAGTACTTC.

This clonotype came up a few times. The chain combines TRBV20-1 with TRBJ2-1; 10 bases are a match to TRBD2. V was pared by 1 base and J by 7 bases, with 13 bases of the junction left unmatched. This CDR3 has 17 residues. Germline V gene data show CDR1 as DFQATT and CDR2 as SNEGSKA (reference sequence). This CDR3 is CSARAGRGLAGANEQFF. The DNA for the CDR3 is TGCAGTGCTAGAGCCGGGAGGGGTCTAGCGGGAGCAAATGAGCAGTTCTTC.

This clonotype was observed many times. The rearrangement uses TRBV6-5 and TRBJ1-1; the D gene is possibly TRBD1 (5 bases). Germline V gene sequence: CDR1 MNHEY, CDR2 SVGAGI. Deletions cut 0 bases from V and 0 bases from J, with 11 bases between. This CDR3 region has 16 residues. The CDR3 DNA follows: TGTGCCAGCAGTTACTCCGCGGCAGGGTTGAACACTGAAGCTTTCTTT. As protein: CASSYSAAGLNTEAFF.

The chain joins TRBV18 to TRBJ2-1; TRBD1 is a possible D gene (5 bases). Trimming cost V 0 bases and J 9 bases, with 18 bases left between them. CDR1 and CDR2 (germline): KGHSH, LQKENI. The CDR3 contains 16 residues. CDR3 sequence: CASSPPVWGMGVEQFF. Written as DNA, the CDR3 is TGTGCCAGCTCACCACCGGTTTGGGGCATGGGTGTTGAGCAGTTCTTC.

This clonotype was found many times. The V and J genes are TRBV5-4 and TRBJ2-5; D gene ambiguous. The V gene's germline CDR1 is SGHNT and CDR2 YYREEE (reference sequence). The CDR3 covers 13 residues. The V end lost 4 bases, the J end lost 4 bases, and 11 bases lay between the germline ends. The DNA of the CDR3 is TGTGCCAGCAGCATAGGAGTAGGAGAGACCCAGTACTTC. As protein: CASSIGVGETQYF.

In its sample, this clonotype was seen many times. The chain is built from TRBV7-2 and TRBJ1-5; D may be TRBD1 (5 bases). This CDR3 is built from 17 residues. Germline assignment: CDR1 SGHTA and CDR2 FQGNSA. With 3 bases removed from V and 5 bases from J, the gap between germline ends came to 20 bases. The DNA for the CDR3 is TGTGCCAGCAGCTTCCTTTTCGGGGGGGATACGGATCAGCCCCAGCATTTT. Protein sequence: CASSFLFGGDTDQPQHF.

This clonotype occurred many times. The rearrangement uses TRBV5-8 and TRBJ2-2; tentative D call: TRBD1 (6 bases). V dropped 3 bases and J dropped 0 bases, with 12 bases sitting between them. This CDR3 spans 16 amino acids. The germline V gene encodes CDR1 SGHTS and CDR2 YDEGEE. The CDR3 bases are TGTGCCAGCAGCTGGGTGGGGGCTTCGAACACCGGGGAGCTGTTTTTT. This gives the protein CASSWVGASNTGELFF. The whole variable domain, filled in from reference TRBV5-8 and TRBJ2-2, reads EAGVTQSPTHLIKTRGQQATLRCSPISGHTSVYWYQQALGLGLQFLLWYDEGEERNRGNFPPRFSGRQFPNYSSELNVNALELEDSALYLCASSWVGASNTGELFFGEGSRLTVL.

This clonotype was picked up many times. This chain links TRBV7-2 with TRBJ1-5; the D is unclear. This CDR3 has 12 residues. Deletions cut 5 bases from V and 7 bases from J, with 9 bases between. CDR1 and CDR2 from the germline V gene are SGHTA and FQGNSA. Here the CDR3 DNA reads TGTGCCAGCAGCCCCGCTTCGCAGCCCCAGCATTTT. Translated, it gives CASSPASQPQHF.

This clonotype was seen only a few times. This chain uses TRBV5-6 with TRBJ2-2, with a possible D match to TRBD2 (5 bases). V was cut by 3 bases and J by 4 bases, with 16 bases left in between. CDR3 size: 16 residues. In germline, CDR1 is SGHDT, CDR2 YYEEEE. CDR3: CASSWEPSFSTGELFF. The CDR3 region has the DNA TGTGCCAGCAGCTGGGAACCTAGCTTTAGCACCGGGGAGCTGTTTTTT.

The chain has TRBV18 and TRBJ1-5; D might be TRBD1 (5 bases). Germline lookup yields CDR1 KGHSH and CDR2 LQKENI. The CDR3 extends over 13 amino acids. V was pared by 3 bases and J by 6 bases, with 9 bases between. The CDR3: CASSPGDFQPQHF. The CDR3 DNA reads as TGTGCCAGCTCACCGGGGGATTTTCAGCCCCAGCATTTT.

This clonotype was found a few times. The chain uses TRBV19 and TRBJ1-5; the D is unclear. The germline V and J ends were trimmed by 5 bases and 4 bases, with 18 bases remaining between them. Germline CDR1 LNHDA, CDR2 SQIVND (reference sequence). The CDR3 consists of 16 residues. CDR3 loop: CASSPGIGQPNQPQHF. For the CDR3, the DNA is TGTGCCAGTAGTCCCGGAATAGGCCAGCCTAATCAGCCCCAGCATTTT.

This clonotype appeared many times. The chain employs TRBV20-1 and TRBJ1-5, with D possibly TRBD1 on 5 matching bases. This CDR3 contains 13 residues. The germline CDR1 and CDR2 sequences are DFQATT and SNEGSKA (reference sequence). Trimming removed 5 bases from V and 5 bases from J, with 13 bases in between. In DNA, the CDR3 is TGCAGTGCTGCGGGACGGCTCGATCAGCCCCAGCATTTT. Protein product: CSAAGRLDQPQHF.

The sample holds many counts of this clonotype. V usage is TRBV6-1 and J usage is TRBJ2-1; 15 positions match TRBD2. The ends lost 7 bases at V and 1 base at J; junction bases unmatched: 8. The CDR3 is 18 residues long. The germline CDR1 and CDR2 sequences are MNHNS and SASEGT. The CDR3 DNA follows: TGTGCCAGCACCGGGACTAGCGGGAGGCCCTTTTCCTACAATGAGCAGTTCTTC. This codes for CASTGTSGRPFSYNEQFF.